The clone carrying this TCR beta chain was picked up a small number of times. This sample is part of a study of T cells after yellow fever vaccination. TCRdb recomputed calls from the 5' RACE reads with MiXCR, one row per CDR3 protein. This table has about 130,000 distinct CDR3 sequences, 6% to 8% appearing once. Germline V gives CDR1 SGHTA, CDR2 FQGNSA. The CDR3 extends over 14 amino acids. V was pared by 2 bases and J by 3 bases, with 10 bases between. The source was CD4+ T cells sorted from PBMCs, collected around 10 days after the first yellow fever vaccination. This chain links TRBV7-2 with TRBJ2-5; D is undetermined. This sequence originates from a man between 18 and 29 years old who received the YFV17D yellow fever vaccine. The CDR3 DNA reads as TGTGCCAGCAGCTTATATTACGGAGAAGAGACCCAGTACTTC. Translating it yields CASSLYYGEETQYF.